Listed here are 24 T cell receptor beta chains from one sample, sequenced in a study of vaccination effects on CD4 cells after COVID-19. The protocol was immunoSEQ multiplex PCR, while the TCRdb copy is restricted to in-frame clones and leaves out a portion. Of 70,000 or so clones detected, 73% appear once; the ten largest clones hold 5%. Before sequencing took place, the ViraFEST assay used viral peptide pools to expand antigen-specific CD4+ T cells. It was after 10 days of culture that CD4+ T cells were isolated. Between March and December 2020, the person had a SARS-CoV-2 infection that PCR confirmed. Their target antigens are unknown. Sequenced here: CD4+ T cells from PBMCs cultured with HIV peptides, sampled before COVID-19 vaccination. Subset of the sample: HIV-1 Nef peptide pool negative control/reference culture. These receptors were obtained from a human donor who had a prior SARS-CoV-2 infection.

This sequence joins TRBV5-1 and TRBJ2-5, with 14 bases lining up with TRBD2. The CDR3 sequence is 17 residues long. CDR1 is SGHRS, CDR2 YFSETQ, per germline. V trimming: 0 bases; J trimming: 2 bases; junction bases outside the gene matches: 3. This CDR3 is CASSLGGLAGGQETQYF. DNA for the CDR3: TGCGCCAGCAGCTTGGGCGGACTAGCGGGGGGACAAGAGACCCAGTACTTC. Full variable domain (remainder filled in from reference TRBV5-1 and TRBJ2-5): KAGVTQTPRYLIKTRGQQVTLSCSPISGHRSVSWYQQTPGQGLQFLFEYFSETQRNKGNFPGRFSGRQFSNSRSEMNVSTLELGDSALYLCASSLGGLAGGQETQYFGPGTRLLVL.

This chain joins TRBV5-1 and TRBJ1-1; 9 nucleotides align to TRBD1. The CDR3 runs 16 residues. The J segment lost 0 bases and the V segment lost 4 bases, leaving 7 bases of the junction unmatched. Germline-derived CDR1 and CDR2 are SGHRS and YFSETQ. In DNA form, the CDR3 reads TGCGCCAGCAGCAAAACCGGACAGGGGATGAACACTGAAGCTTTCTTT. Protein product: CASSKTGQGMNTEAFF.

The V and J genes are TRBV2 and TRBJ1-5; the match to TRBD1 covers 7 bases. The CDR3 is 13 residues long. Germline-derived CDR1 and CDR2 are SNHLY and FYNNEI. Germline trimming cut 4 bases from V and 6 bases from J; bases unmatched to any gene: 3. The CDR3 here is CASSVGGGQPQHF. CDR3 DNA: TGTGCCAGCAGTGTAGGGGGCGGTCAGCCCCAGCATTTT.

The rearrangement uses TRBV7-9 and TRBJ1-1, with D perhaps TRBD1 (6 bases). This CDR3 has 14 residues. V was shortened by 5 bases and J by 11 bases, with 21 bases between the two germline ends. The germline CDR1 and CDR2 sequences are SEHNR and FQNEAQ (reference sequence). CDR3 amino acids: CASSLRTQGVRAFF. The DNA of the CDR3 is TGTGCCAGCAGCCTCCGAACACAGGGAGTCCGGGCTTTCTTT.

This chain links TRBV4-3 with TRBJ2-7; D gene uncertain. CDR1 and CDR2 from the germline V gene are LGHNA and YSLEER. Trimming removed 0 bases from V and 3 bases from J, with 9 bases in between. This CDR3 comprises 14 residues. The CDR3, as DNA: TGCGCCAGCAGCCAAGATGTCGCTTTCTACGAGCAGTACTTC. It translates to CASSQDVAFYEQYF.

This sequence joins TRBV2 and TRBJ2-1; D tentatively fits TRBD1 or TRBD2 (5 bases each). The V gene's germline CDR1 is SNHLY and CDR2 FYNNEI. This CDR3 comprises 11 residues. V was cut by 7 bases and J by 13 bases, with 14 bases left in between. The CDR3, as DNA: TGTGCCAGCACCACGGGGCGGCGCCAGTTCTTC. It specifies CASTTGRRQFF.

The V call is TRBV9, the J call TRBJ2-3; D not certain. CDR1 and CDR2 from the germline V gene are SGDLS and YYNGEE. The V end lost 0 bases, the J end lost 3 bases, and 2 bases lay between the germline ends. This CDR3 contains 12 residues. CDR3 amino acids: CASSVVTDTQYF. The CDR3 DNA is TGTGCCAGCAGCGTAGTGACAGATACGCAGTATTTT. Filled out from reference TRBV9 and TRBJ2-3, the complete variable domain reads DSGVTQTPKHLITATGQRVTLRCSPRSGDLSVYWYQQSLDQGLQFLIQYYNGEERAKGNILERFSAQQFPDLHSELNLSSLELGDSALYFCASSVVTDTQYFGPGTRLTVL.

This chain links TRBV7-9 with TRBJ2-1; 8 positions match TRBD1. The CDR3 runs to 16 residues. Germline values: CDR1 SEHNR, CDR2 FQNEAQ (reference sequence). The J segment lost 1 base and the V segment lost 5 bases, leaving 7 bases of the junction unmatched. The CDR3 here is CASSPWTGLSYNEQFF. The CDR3 nucleotides are TGTGCCAGCAGCCCCTGGACAGGGTTGTCCTACAATGAGCAGTTCTTC.

The chain has TRBV6-5 and TRBJ2-7, with D perhaps given as TRBD1 or TRBD2 (6 bases each). CDR3 size: 12 residues. Per the germline V gene, CDR1 is MNHEY and CDR2 is SVGAGI. Trimming cost V 2 bases and J 9 bases, with 11 bases left between them. The CDR3 spells CASSYPRGRQYF. The CDR3 DNA follows: TGTGCCAGCAGTTACCCCCGGGGGCGGCAGTACTTC.

CDR3 sequence reads: CASSFRRRTTGVNDEKLFF. CDR3 in DNA: TGTGCCAGCAGCTTCCGTAGGAGGACCACCGGGGTGAACGATGAAAAACTGTTTTTT. V is TRBV5-8 and J is TRBJ1-4; D unresolved. CDR1 is SGHTS, CDR2 YDEGEE, per germline. The CDR3 has 19 residues. The V end was cut by 2 bases, the J end by 6 bases, with 26 bases between.

The chain recombines TRBV3-1 (or the pseudogene TRBV3-2) with TRBJ2-2; either TRBD1 or TRBD2 may fit D (5 bases each). Germline V CDR1 and CDR2: LGHDT, YNNKEL (reference sequence). V dropped 4 bases and J dropped 4 bases, with 16 bases sitting between them. The CDR3 spans 16 residues. CDR3 nucleotide sequence: TGTGCCAGCAGCCCCCGGGACCCAGGGCCCACCGGGGAGCTGTTTTTT. This gives the protein CASSPRDPGPTGELFF.

This clone was detected a few times. The chain is built from TRBV4-3 and TRBJ2-3; 14 bases map to TRBD2. The ends lost 0 bases at V and 5 bases at J; junction bases unmatched: 4. Germline V gene data show CDR1 as LGHNA and CDR2 as YSLEER. This CDR3 region has 17 residues. The CDR3 nucleotides are TGCGCCAGCAGCCAAGATCGAGGACTAGCGGGGGGAGATACGCAGTATTTT. Translating gives CASSQDRGLAGGDTQYF.

The chain recombines TRBV11-3 with TRBJ1-4; 7 bases fit TRBD1. The V and J ends lost 5 bases and 5 bases, in that order; junction bases with no gene match: 8. The CDR3 has 15 amino acids. The V gene's germline CDR1 is SGHNT and CDR2 YENEEA. Here the CDR3 DNA reads TGTGCCAGCAGCCCGCCGGGACAGCCAAATGAAAAACTGTTTTTT. The encoded protein is CASSPPGQPNEKLFF.

V usage is TRBV19 and J usage is TRBJ2-1; 7 bases align to TRBD1. Germline V gene data show CDR1 as LNHDA and CDR2 as SQIVND (reference sequence). CDR3 length: 12 amino acids. V lost 3 bases, J lost 12 bases, and 5 bases stayed unmatched. The CDR3 reads CASSIRQGPQFF. Here the CDR3 DNA reads TGTGCCAGTAGTATTAGACAGGGCCCGCAGTTCTTC.

This clone was seen only a few times. V usage is TRBV18 and J usage is TRBJ1-2; possibly TRBD1 for D (6 bases). CDR3 length equals 15 residues. CDR1 KGHSH and CDR2 LQKENI come from the germline V gene. V dropped 0 bases and J dropped 3 bases, with 11 bases sitting between them. The CDR3 loop reads CASSPPQGSHYGYTF. The CDR3 DNA reads as TGTGCCAGCTCACCACCCCAGGGGAGTCACTATGGCTACACCTTC.

This clone was counted a few times. The chain uses TRBV7-2 and TRBJ2-7; 8 bases are shared with TRBD2. The CDR3 covers 14 residues. V trimming: 1 base; J trimming: 4 bases; junction bases outside the gene matches: 3. Per the germline V gene, CDR1 is SGHTA and CDR2 is FQGNSA. CDR3 bases: TGTGCCAGCAGCTTAGTACTAGCGGATTACGAGCAGTACTTC. Translation: CASSLVLADYEQYF.

The J gene is TRBJ2-5, the V gene TRBV7-2, with D unclear. Trimming pared 1 base from V and 5 bases from J, leaving 5 bases between. Germline lookup yields CDR1 SGHTA and CDR2 FQGNSA. The CDR3 sequence is 12 residues long. CDR3 sequence reads: CASSLGFETQYF. CDR3 nucleotide sequence: TGTGCCAGCAGCTTAGGTTTTGAGACCCAGTACTTC.

The V gene is TRBV15, the J gene TRBJ1-2, with D perhaps matching TRBD1 (5 bases). V lost 3 bases and J 4 bases, leaving 9 bases between the germline ends. The CDR3 is 13 amino acids. Per germline, CDR1 LNHNV and CDR2 YYDKDF (reference sequence). The CDR3 region is CATSSRATYGYTF. The CDR3 DNA is TGTGCCACCAGCAGCAGGGCGACCTATGGCTACACCTTC.

V gene TRBV27 combines with J gene TRBJ2-2; 8 bases map to TRBD2. CDR1 and CDR2 from the germline V gene are MNHEY and SMNVEV (reference sequence). After removal of 5 bases from V and 5 bases from J, the junction contained 7 bases not matched to a gene. This CDR3 is 15 amino acids long. The CDR3 spells CASSLGGGWTGELFF. In nucleotides, the CDR3 is TGTGCCAGCAGTCTCGGGGGGGGCTGGACCGGGGAGCTGTTTTTT.

This clone was recorded a few times. This chain links TRBV21-1 with TRBJ1-1. TRBV21-1 is listed as a pseudogene. This CDR3 is built from 12 residues. The CDR3 region has the DNA TGTGCCAGCAGCAAATTGAACACTGAAGCTTTCTTT. Translation: CASSKLNTEAFF.

The J gene is TRBJ2-1, the V gene TRBV5-8, with 12 bases lining up with TRBD2. The CDR3 totals 15 residues. J lost 4 bases, V lost 4 bases, and 3 bases had no gene match. Germline CDR1 reads SGHTS; CDR2 reads YDEGEE. Here the CDR3 DNA reads TGTGCCAGCAGCCCGGGACTAGCGGGTTACAATGAGCAGTTCTTC. Residues: CASSPGLAGYNEQFF.

The chain carries TRBV6-1 and TRBJ1-5; D may be TRBD1 (6 bases). The CDR3 is 17 residues long. Germline CDR1 is MNHNS and CDR2 is SASEGT. V was pared by 2 bases and J by 3 bases, with 17 bases between. The CDR3 here is CASSELPPQGFNQPQHF. The DNA for the CDR3 is TGTGCCAGCAGTGAACTCCCACCACAGGGATTCAATCAGCCCCAGCATTTT.

This chain uses TRBV20-1 with TRBJ2-1, with no clear D. The V and J ends lost 5 bases and 8 bases respectively, with 10 bases between them. Germline loops: CDR1 DFQATT, CDR2 SNEGSKA (reference sequence). The CDR3 contains 11 residues. CDR3 amino acids: CSAEYRHEQFF. The CDR3 bases are TGCAGTGCTGAGTATCGGCATGAGCAGTTCTTC.

The chain carries TRBV2 and TRBJ2-7; D might be TRBD1 (5 bases). With 3 bases removed from V and 0 bases from J, the gap between germline ends came to 12 bases. The CDR3 spans 15 residues. The germline V gene has CDR1 SNHLY and CDR2 FYNNEI. The CDR3 nucleotides are TGTGCCAGCAGTGAGTCAGGGTTTAGCTCCTACGAGCAGTACTTC. This translates into CASSESGFSSYEQYF.